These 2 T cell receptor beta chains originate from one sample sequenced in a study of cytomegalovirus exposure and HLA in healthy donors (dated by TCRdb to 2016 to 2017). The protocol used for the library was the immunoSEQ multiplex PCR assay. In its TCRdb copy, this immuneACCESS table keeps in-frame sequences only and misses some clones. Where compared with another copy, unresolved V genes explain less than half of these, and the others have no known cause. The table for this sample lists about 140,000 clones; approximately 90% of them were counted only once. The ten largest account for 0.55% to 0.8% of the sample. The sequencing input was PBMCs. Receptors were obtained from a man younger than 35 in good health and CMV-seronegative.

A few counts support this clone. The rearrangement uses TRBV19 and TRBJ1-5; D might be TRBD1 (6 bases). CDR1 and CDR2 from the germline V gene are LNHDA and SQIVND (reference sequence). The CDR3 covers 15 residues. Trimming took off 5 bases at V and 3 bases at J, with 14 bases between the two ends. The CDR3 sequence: CASSGNREYNQPQHF. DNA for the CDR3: TGTGCCAGTAGTGGGAACAGGGAATACAATCAGCCCCAGCATTTT.

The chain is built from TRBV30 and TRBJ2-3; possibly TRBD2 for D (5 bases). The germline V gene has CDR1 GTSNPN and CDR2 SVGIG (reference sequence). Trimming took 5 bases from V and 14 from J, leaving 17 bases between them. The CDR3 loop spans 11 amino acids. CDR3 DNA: TGTGCCTGGGCTAGCTTGGCAAGGCGGTATTTT. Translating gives CAWASLARRYF. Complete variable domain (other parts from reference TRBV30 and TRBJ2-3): SQTIHQWPATLVQPVGSPLSLECTVEGTSNPNLYWYRQAAGRGLQLLFYSVGIGQISSEVPQNLSASRPQDRQFILSSKKLLLSDSGFYLCAWASLARRYFGPGTRLTVL.